This entry features one T cell receptor (beta chain) sequence. The antigen is not known. A read error is possible here, since a much larger clone lies one base away. Researchers took RNA transcripts and amplified the TCR beta CDR3 regions from them. A first-round RT-PCR of the TCR CDR3 used the HTBI primer set. TCRdb re-analysed the multiplex PCR reads in MiXCR, keeping a single row per CDR3 protein. The sample includes approximately 640,000 distinct CDR3 sequences, roughly a sixth of them seen just once. These data come from a study of T cells in Graves' hyperthyroidism and ophthalmopathy. Notes on the study in general: Prediction of ophthalmopathy progression came a median about 6 months pre-onset.

There are 15 residues in the CDR3. CDR1 is LNHNV, CDR2 YYDKDF, per germline (reference sequence). The V end lost 4 bases, the J end lost 7 bases, and 16 bases lay between the germline ends. In patients aged 18 to 65, hyperthyroidism was newly diagnosed, with duration under 2 months. Patients having uncontrolled infection, another autoimmune disease, pregnancy or lactation were not included. This sample holds PBMCs from approximately 9 ml fresh peripheral blood. Sequenced: blood. J is TRBJ1-4 and V is TRBV15; tentatively, D is TRBD1 (5 bases). The source of this sequence is a man aged 45-65 years with Graves' hyperthyroidism. In DNA form, the CDR3 reads TGTGCCACCAGCAAAGGAGTCGGGGCTGCTGAAAAACTGTTTTTT. Encoded protein: CATSKGVGAAEKLFF.